The rows below give T cell receptor beta chains drawn from one sample of a study of Ad26.COV2.S vaccination and SARS-CoV-2 variants. Libraries were prepared by immunoSEQ multiplex PCR; TCRdb keeps only in-frame clonotypes and omits some of them. The sample lists around 300,000 clones; almost 90% were seen once. This specimen was peripheral blood, taken in a trial of Ad26.COV2.S vaccine versus placebo. The receptors originated from a person between 18 and 59 years old who received the Ad26.COV2.S COVID-19 vaccine or a placebo. CDR3s include the opening cysteine and the closing phenylalanine or tryptophan. D genes are given only for firm matches. Clone size, where shown, is once, few, many, or a class for clones that have expanded.

V gene	clone size	J gene	D gene	CDR3 protein	CDR3 DNA
TRBV6-5	NA	TRBJ1-2	NA	CASSSDRNYGYTF	TGTGCCAGCAGCTCCGACAGGAACTATGGCTACACCTTC
TRBV28	NA	TRBJ1-2	TRBD1	CASSSNPGTEYGYTF	TGTGCCAGCAGTTCTAACCCCGGGACAGAATATGGCTACACCTTC
TRBV5-4	NA	TRBJ1-2	NA	CASSLDDYGYTF	TGTGCCAGCAGCTTGGATGACTATGGCTACACCTTC
TRBV7-7	NA	TRBJ2-5	TRBD2	CASSLAVAGTPTQYF	TGTGCCAGCAGCTTAGCAGTAGCGGGGACCCCGACCCAGTACTTC
TRBV7-2	NA	TRBJ1-3	NA	CASSLDRERRNTIYF	TGTGCCAGCAGCTTAGACAGGGAGCGGCGAAACACCATATATTTT
TRBV3-1/TRBV3-2	NA	TRBJ1-2	NA	CASSQRMWDQYGYTF	TGTGCCAGCAGCCAACGAATGTGGGATCAATATGGCTACACCTTC
TRBV5-8	NA	TRBJ2-2	NA	CASTHDRHTGELFF	TGTGCCAGCACGCATGACAGGCATACCGGGGAGCTGTTTTTT
TRBV7-9	NA	TRBJ2-7	TRBD1	CASSLGTGEDAQYF	TGTGCCAGCAGCCTCGGGACAGGGGAAGATGCGCAGTACTTC
TRBV30	NA	TRBJ1-3	NA	CAWDTRRGSSGNTIYF	TGTGCCTGGGACACGCGCAGGGGAAGCTCTGGAAACACCATATATTTT
TRBV18	NA	TRBJ1-6	NA	CASSPAESSYNSPLHF	TGTGCCAGCTCACCGGCGGAGAGCTCCTATAATTCACCCCTCCACTTT
TRBV5-6	NA	TRBJ2-4	NA	CASSLQGIMNIQYF	TGTGCCAGCAGCTTACAGGGTATCATGAACATTCAGTACTTC
TRBV30	few	TRBJ1-2	NA	CAWSPGLANYGYTF	TGTGCCTGGAGCCCGGGATTAGCTAACTATGGCTACACCTTC
TRBV5-4	few	TRBJ2-1	TRBD2	CASSYPGGSSYNEQFF	TGTGCCAGCAGCTATCCGGGGGGGAGCTCCTACAATGAGCAGTTCTTC